Shown below are 8 T cell receptor beta chains from a single sample sequenced in a study of the immune and genomic landscape of osteosarcoma. TCRdb keeps only in-frame clones here, not all; method: immunoSEQ multiplex PCR. The table has around 2,200 clones, around three quarters seen once; the top ten hold approximately 13%. Osteosarcoma specimens were post-treatment primary, local recurrence and metastasis tumors from poor-prognosis patients. The sample consisted of osteosarcoma tumor tissue from the lung. All receptors come from a human donor with osteosarcoma.

J is TRBJ1-1 and V is TRBV6-6; 7 positions agree with TRBD1. J gave up 2 bases and V 6 bases, and 6 bases lay outside the gene matches. The CDR3 extends over 14 amino acids. The V gene's germline CDR1 is MNHNY and CDR2 SVGAGI (reference sequence). This chain's CDR3 is CASSSTGRNTEAFF. The CDR3 region has the DNA TGTGCCAGCAGCTCGACAGGGCGAAACACTGAAGCTTTCTTT.

This sequence joins TRBV4-1 and TRBJ1-2; 7 bases fit TRBD1. The V segment lost 0 bases and the J segment 4 bases; nucleotides outside the gene matches: 2. This CDR3 has 14 residues. Germline V gene sequence: CDR1 MGHRA, CDR2 YSYEKL. CDR3 in amino acids: CASSQDPGGYGYTF. The DNA of the CDR3 is TGCGCCAGCAGCCAAGATCCAGGGGGCTATGGCTACACCTTC.

This chain joins TRBV2 and TRBJ1-1; 11 bases fit TRBD1. In germline, CDR1 is SNHLY, CDR2 FYNNEI. This CDR3 is built from 17 residues. V was pared by 6 bases and J by 3 bases, with 12 bases of the junction left unmatched. CDR3 in amino acids: CASRAIGQGATYTEAFF. The CDR3 nucleotides read TGTGCCAGCAGAGCTATCGGACAGGGGGCGACGTACACTGAAGCTTTCTTT.

V and J are TRBV11-2 and TRBJ2-5; unclear D gene. Germline values: CDR1 SGHAT, CDR2 FQNNGV. There are 13 residues in the CDR3. V shed 1 base and J shed 0 bases, with 3 bases lying between them. CDR3 sequence reads: CASSLGNQETQYF. The DNA for the CDR3 is TGTGCCAGCAGCTTAGGGAACCAAGAGACCCAGTACTTC.

The chain joins TRBV7-8 to TRBJ2-7, with D unclear. Looked up from germline, CDR1 is SGHVS and CDR2 is FQNEAQ. The ends were cut back, 4 bases at V and 2 bases at J, with 12 bases in the middle. The CDR3 sequence is 14 residues long. CDR3 loop: CASSYMVSAYEQYF. The DNA for the CDR3 is TGTGCCAGCAGCTACATGGTGTCGGCCTACGAGCAGTACTTC.

The chain uses TRBV6-6 and TRBJ2-2; 7 positions match TRBD1. The CDR3 contains 16 residues. The V gene's germline CDR1 is MNHNY and CDR2 SVGAGI (reference sequence). The junction had 7 bases not matched to a gene; V was cut back by 6 bases and J by 0 bases. The CDR3 here is CASSGWGQSNTGELFF. The CDR3 bases are TGTGCCAGCAGCGGCTGGGGACAGTCGAACACCGGGGAGCTGTTTTTT.

This clone was detected only a few times. As DNA, the CDR3 is TGTGCCAGCAGCCCTCGACAGGGGGCCGCCTCACCCCTCCACTTT. Protein product: CASSPRQGAASPLHF. The rearrangement links TRBV11-1 to TRBJ1-6; 10 nucleotides agree with TRBD1. Germline V gene lookup returns CDR1 SGHAT and CDR2 FQDESV (reference sequence). The CDR3 spans 15 residues. Unmatched junction bases numbered 8, after V lost 5 bases and J lost 10 bases.

V is TRBV7-4 and J is TRBJ2-7; 7 nucleotides match TRBD1. The CDR3 has 13 amino acids. V lost 9 bases to trimming and J lost 0 bases; unmatched junction nucleotides: 5. Germline V gene data show CDR1 as SGHVT and CDR2 as SQSDAQ. CDR3 sequence reads: CASRTGSSYEQYF. The CDR3 nucleotides read TGTGCCAGTAGGACAGGCAGCTCCTACGAGCAGTACTTC.